This T cell receptor beta chain was found in a study of tumor and adjacent non-tumor tissue in lung cancer. On the study more broadly: Histology: 12 adenocarcinoma, 2 squamous cell carcinoma, 1 small cell lung cancer.

The CDR3 covers 14 residues. TCRbeta libraries were built with three rounds of nested PCR, modified from ARM-PCR. MiXCR, applied by TCRdb to the multiplex PCR reads, yields one record per CDR3 protein. The profile covers tens of thousands of distinct CDR3 sequences, with about 61% appearing a single time and 32% taken by the ten largest. No cell sorting was done before RNA was extracted from the tissue. More than 3 cm separated this lung sample from the edge of the tumor. Donors were chemotherapy-naive, newly diagnosed lung cancer surgical patients in China, August–late 2014. V and J are TRBV12-3 or TRBV12-4 and TRBJ2-7; TRBD1 or TRBD2 may be the D gene (6 bases each). What was sequenced was distant non-tumor lung tissue. The receptor's source is a man between 65 and 85 years old with non-small cell lung cancer. The CDR3 DNA sequence: TGTGTCAGTAAGAGGGCCGGGGGCCCCTACGAGCAGTACTTC. Translated, it gives CVSKRAGGPYEQYF.